The present T cell receptor beta chain was sequenced within a study of T-cell reconstitution after alpha-beta-depleted transplantation in children. Study outcomes and limitations: Surviving recipient T cells and intrathymic progenitors accounted for some patients' high TCRbeta diversity at day 60. T-cell numbers and diversity, one year after transplant, stemmed largely from T cells that were newly produced. Expanded clones from the graft, numbering several hundred, reportedly supplied alpha-beta T cells about two months after transplant.

The authors prepared the TCRbeta library with unique molecular identifiers. TCRdb independently ran MiXCR on the PCR reads; one entry per CDR3 protein. In the table there are hundreds of thousands of distinct CDR3 sequences, about 15% of which are singletons. V was shortened by 7 bases and J by 1 base, with 13 bases between the two germline ends. CDR1 is SQVTM, CDR2 ANQGSEA, per germline. The CDR3 contains 14 residues. In the case of this clonotype: Its target is unknown.

The chain employs TRBV29-1 and TRBJ2-2; D tentatively reads TRBD1 or TRBD2 (5 bases each). This sequence originates from a male patient between 5 and 17 years old who had a stem cell transplant for acute lymphoblastic leukemia, so the T cells may come from the graft donor. The sample here was PBMCs, mostly from graft donor cells, taken 360 days after TCRalphabeta/CD19-depleted stem cell transplant. As DNA, the CDR3 is TGCAGCGCCGGGGCCGGCAGGAACACCGGGGAGCTGTTTTTT. This translates into CSAGAGRNTGELFF.